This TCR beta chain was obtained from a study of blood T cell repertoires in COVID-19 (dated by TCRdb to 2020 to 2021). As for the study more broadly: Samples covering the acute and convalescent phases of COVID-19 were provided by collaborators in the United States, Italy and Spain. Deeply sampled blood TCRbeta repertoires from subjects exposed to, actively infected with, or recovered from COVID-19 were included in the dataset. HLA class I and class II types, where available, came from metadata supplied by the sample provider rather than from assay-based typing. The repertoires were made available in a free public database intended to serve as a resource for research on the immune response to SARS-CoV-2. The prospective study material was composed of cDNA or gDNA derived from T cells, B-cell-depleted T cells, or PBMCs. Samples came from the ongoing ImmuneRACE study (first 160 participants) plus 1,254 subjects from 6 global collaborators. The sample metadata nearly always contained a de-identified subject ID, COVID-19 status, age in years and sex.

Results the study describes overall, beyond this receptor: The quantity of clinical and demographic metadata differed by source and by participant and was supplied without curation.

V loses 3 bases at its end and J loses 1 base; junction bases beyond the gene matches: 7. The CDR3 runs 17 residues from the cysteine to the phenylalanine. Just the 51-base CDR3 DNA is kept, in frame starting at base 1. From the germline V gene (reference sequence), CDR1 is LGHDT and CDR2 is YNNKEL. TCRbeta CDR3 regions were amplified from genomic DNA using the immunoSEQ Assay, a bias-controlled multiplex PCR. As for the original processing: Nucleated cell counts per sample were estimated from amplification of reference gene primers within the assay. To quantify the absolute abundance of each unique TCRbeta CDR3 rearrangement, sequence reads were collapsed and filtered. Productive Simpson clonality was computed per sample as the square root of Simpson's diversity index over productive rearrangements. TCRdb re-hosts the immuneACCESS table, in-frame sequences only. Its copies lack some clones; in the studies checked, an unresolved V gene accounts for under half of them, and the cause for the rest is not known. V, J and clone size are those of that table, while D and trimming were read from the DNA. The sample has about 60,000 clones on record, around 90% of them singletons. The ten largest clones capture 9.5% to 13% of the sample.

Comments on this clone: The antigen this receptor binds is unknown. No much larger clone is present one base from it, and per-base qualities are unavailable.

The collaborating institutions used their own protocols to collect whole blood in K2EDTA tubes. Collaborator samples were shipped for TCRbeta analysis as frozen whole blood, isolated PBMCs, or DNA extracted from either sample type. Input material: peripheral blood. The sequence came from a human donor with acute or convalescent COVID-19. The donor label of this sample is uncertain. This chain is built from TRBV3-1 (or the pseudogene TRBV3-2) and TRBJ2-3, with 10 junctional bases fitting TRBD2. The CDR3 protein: CASSHSRGTSGTDTQYF. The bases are TGTGCCAGCAGCCACTCCCGAGGGACTAGCGGCACAGATACGCAGTATTTT.